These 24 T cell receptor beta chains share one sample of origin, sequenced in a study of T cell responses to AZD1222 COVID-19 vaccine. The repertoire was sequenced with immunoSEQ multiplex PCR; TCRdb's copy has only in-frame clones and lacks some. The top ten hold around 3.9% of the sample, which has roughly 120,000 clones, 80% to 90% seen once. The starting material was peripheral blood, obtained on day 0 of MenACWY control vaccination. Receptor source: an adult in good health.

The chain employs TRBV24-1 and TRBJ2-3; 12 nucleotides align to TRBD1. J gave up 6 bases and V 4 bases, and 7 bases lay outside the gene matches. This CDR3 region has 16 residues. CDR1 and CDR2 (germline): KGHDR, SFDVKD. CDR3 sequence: CATSDRGQGAGDTQYF. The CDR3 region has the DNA TGTGCCACCAGTGACCGGGGACAGGGGGCCGGGGATACGCAGTATTTT.

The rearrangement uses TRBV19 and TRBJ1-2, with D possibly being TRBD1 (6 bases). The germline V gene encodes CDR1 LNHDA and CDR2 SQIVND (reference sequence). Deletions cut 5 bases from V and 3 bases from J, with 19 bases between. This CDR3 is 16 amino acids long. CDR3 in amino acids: CASSPLGQLGDYGYTF. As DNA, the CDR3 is TGTGCCAGTAGTCCCCTCGGACAGCTGGGAGACTATGGCTACACCTTC. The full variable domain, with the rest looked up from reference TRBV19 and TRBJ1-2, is DGGITQSPKYLFRKEGQNVTLSCEQNLNHDAMYWYRQDPGQGLRLIYYSQIVNDFQKGDIAEGYSVSREKKESFPLTVTSAQKNPTAFYLCASSPLGQLGDYGYTFGSGTRLTVV.

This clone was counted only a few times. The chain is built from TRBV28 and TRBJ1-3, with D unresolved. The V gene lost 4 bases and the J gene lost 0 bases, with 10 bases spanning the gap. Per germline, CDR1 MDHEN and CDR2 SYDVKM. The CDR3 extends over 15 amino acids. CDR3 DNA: TGTGCCAGCAGTTACCAGACGGCCTCTGGAAACACCATATATTTT. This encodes CASSYQTASGNTIYF. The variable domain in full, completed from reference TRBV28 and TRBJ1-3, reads DVKVTQSSRYLVKRTGEKVFLECVQDMDHENMFWYRQDPGLGLRLIYFSYDVKMKEKGDIPEGYSVSREKKERFSLILESASTNQTSMYLCASSYQTASGNTIYFGEGSWLTVV.

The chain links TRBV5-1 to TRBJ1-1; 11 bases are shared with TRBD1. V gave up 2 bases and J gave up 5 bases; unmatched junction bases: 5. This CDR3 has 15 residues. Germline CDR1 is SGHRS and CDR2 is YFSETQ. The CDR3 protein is CASSLSGQGATEAFF. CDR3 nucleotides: TGCGCCAGCAGCTTAAGTGGACAGGGGGCAACTGAAGCTTTCTTT.

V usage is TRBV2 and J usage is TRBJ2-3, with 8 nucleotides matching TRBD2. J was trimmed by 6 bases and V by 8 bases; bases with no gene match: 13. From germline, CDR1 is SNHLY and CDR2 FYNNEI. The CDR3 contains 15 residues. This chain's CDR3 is CASSPRAGGRDTQYF. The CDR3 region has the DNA TGTGCCAGCTCACCGCGGGCGGGGGGAAGGGATACGCAGTATTTT.

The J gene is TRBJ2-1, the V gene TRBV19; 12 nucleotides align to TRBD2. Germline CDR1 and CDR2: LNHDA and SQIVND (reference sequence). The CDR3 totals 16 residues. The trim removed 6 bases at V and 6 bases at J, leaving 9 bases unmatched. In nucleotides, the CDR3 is TGTGCCAGTAGGCCCTTTCTAGCGGGGGGGACCAATGAGCAGTTCTTC. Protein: CASRPFLAGGTNEQFF.

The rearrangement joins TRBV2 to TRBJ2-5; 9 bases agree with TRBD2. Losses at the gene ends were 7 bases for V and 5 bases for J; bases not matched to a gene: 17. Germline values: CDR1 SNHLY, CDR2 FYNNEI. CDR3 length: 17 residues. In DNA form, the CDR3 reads TGTGCCAGCATCAAGATTCAGACTAGCGGAGCGGGGGAGACCCAGTACTTC. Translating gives CASIKIQTSGAGETQYF.

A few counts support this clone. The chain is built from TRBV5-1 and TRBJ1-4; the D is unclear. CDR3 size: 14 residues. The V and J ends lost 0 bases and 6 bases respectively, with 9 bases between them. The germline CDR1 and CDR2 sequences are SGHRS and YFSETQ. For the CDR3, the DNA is TGCGCCAGCAGCTTGGACAAGGCCGATGAAAAACTGTTTTTT. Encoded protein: CASSLDKADEKLFF. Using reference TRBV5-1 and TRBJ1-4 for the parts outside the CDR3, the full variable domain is KAGVTQTPRYLIKTRGQQVTLSCSPISGHRSVSWYQQTPGQGLQFLFEYFSETQRNKGNFPGRFSGRQFSNSRSEMNVSTLELGDSALYLCASSLDKADEKLFFGSGTQLSVL.

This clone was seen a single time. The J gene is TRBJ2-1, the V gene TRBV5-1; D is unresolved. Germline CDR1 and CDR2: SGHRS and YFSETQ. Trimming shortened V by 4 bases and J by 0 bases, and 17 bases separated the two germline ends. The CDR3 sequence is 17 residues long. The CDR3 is CASSPAPGGYSYNEQFF. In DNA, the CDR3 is TGCGCCAGCAGCCCTGCCCCGGGTGGCTACTCCTACAATGAGCAGTTCTTC.

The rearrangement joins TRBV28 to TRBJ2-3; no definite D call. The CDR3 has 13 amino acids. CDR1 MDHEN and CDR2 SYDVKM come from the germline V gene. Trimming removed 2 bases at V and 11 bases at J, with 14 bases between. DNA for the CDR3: TGTGCCAGCAGTTTACTTTACGCAGGCCTGCAGTATTTT. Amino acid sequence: CASSLLYAGLQYF.

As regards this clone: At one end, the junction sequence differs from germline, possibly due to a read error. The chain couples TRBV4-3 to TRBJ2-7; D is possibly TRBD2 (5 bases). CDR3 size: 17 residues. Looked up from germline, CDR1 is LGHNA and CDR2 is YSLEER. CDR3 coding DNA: TGCGCCAGCAGCCACCTTGCGGGCGAGACCGGCTCCCACGAGCAGTACTTC. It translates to CASSHLAGETGSHEQYF.

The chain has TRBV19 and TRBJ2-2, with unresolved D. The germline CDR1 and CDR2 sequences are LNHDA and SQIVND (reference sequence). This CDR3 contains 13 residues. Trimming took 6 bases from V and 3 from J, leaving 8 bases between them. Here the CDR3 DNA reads TGTGCCAGTAGCCCCGACTACACCGGGGAGCTGTTTTTT. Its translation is CASSPDYTGELFF.

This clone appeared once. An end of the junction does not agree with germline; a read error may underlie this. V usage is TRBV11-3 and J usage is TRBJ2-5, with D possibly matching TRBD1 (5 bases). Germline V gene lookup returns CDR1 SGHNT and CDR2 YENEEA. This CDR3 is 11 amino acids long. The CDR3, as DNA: TGTGCCAGCAGCTTTTTCAGGGCACTGGACTTC. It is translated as CASSFFRALDF.

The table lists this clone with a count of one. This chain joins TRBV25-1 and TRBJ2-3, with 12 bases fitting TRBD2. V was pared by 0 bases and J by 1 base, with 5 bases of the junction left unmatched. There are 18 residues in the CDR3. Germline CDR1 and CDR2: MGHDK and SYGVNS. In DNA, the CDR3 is TGTGCCAGCAGTGAATATACAAGGACTAGCGGGGGCACAGATACGCAGTATTTT. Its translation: CASSEYTRTSGGTDTQYF.

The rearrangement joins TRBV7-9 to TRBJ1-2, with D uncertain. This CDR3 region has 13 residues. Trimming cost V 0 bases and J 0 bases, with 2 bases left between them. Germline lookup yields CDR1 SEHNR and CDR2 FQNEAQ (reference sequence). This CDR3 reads CASSLAANYGYTF. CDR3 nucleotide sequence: TGTGCCAGCAGCTTAGCAGCTAACTATGGCTACACCTTC.

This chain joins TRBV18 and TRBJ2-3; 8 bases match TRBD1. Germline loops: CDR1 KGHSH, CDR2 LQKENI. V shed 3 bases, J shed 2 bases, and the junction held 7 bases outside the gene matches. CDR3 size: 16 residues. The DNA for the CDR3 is TGTGCCAGCTCACCTCGGACAGGGAGGACCACAGATACGCAGTATTTT. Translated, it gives CASSPRTGRTTDTQYF. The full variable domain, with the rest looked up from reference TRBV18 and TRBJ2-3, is NAGVMQNPRHLVRRRGQEARLRCSPMKGHSHVYWYRQLPEEGLKFMVYLQKENIIDESGMPKERFSAEFPKEGPSILRIQQVVRGDSAAYFCASSPRTGRTTDTQYFGPGTRLTVL.

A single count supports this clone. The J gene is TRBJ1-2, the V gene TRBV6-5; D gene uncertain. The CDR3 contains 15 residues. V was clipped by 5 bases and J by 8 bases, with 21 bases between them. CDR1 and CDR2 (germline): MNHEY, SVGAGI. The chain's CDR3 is CASSPRRDRNMGYTF. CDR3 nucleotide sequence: TGTGCCAGCAGTCCCCGCCGGGATAGAAATATGGGCTACACCTTC.

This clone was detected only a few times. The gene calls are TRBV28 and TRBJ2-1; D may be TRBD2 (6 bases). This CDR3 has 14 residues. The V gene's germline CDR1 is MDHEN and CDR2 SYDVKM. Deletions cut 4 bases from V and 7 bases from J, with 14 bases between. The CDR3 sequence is CASSSPGLINEQFF. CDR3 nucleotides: TGTGCCAGCAGTTCTCCGGGACTTATAAATGAGCAGTTCTTC. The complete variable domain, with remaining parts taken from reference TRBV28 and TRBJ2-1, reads DVKVTQSSRYLVKRTGEKVFLECVQDMDHENMFWYRQDPGLGLRLIYFSYDVKMKEKGDIPEGYSVSREKKERFSLILESASTNQTSMYLCASSSPGLINEQFFGPGTRLTVL.

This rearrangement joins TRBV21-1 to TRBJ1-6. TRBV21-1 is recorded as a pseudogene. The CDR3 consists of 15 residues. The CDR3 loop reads CASSICGGSNSPLHF. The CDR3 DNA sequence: TGTGCCAGCAGCATTTGCGGGGGTTCGAATTCACCCCTCCACTTT.

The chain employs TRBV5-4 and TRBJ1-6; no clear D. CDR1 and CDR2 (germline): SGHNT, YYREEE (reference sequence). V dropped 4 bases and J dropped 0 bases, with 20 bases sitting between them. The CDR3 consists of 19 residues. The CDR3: CASSPVPSGSTSYNSPLHF. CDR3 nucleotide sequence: TGTGCCAGCAGCCCCGTCCCGTCTGGGAGTACCTCCTATAATTCACCCCTCCACTTT.

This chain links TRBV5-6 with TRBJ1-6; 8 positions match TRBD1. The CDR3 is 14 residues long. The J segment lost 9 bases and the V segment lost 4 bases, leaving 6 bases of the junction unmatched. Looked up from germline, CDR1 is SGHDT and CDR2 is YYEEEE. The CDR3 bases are TGTGCCAGCAGCCGGACAGGGTTCGGTTCACCCCTCCACTTT. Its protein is CASSRTGFGSPLHF.

CDR3 in DNA: TGTGCCAGCAGCCAAGCTCCCCGGGGGGCAGGGACGACCTTCTACGAGCAGTACTTC. Translating gives CASSQAPRGAGTTFYEQYF. This sequence joins TRBV3-1 (or the pseudogene TRBV3-2) and TRBJ2-7; maybe TRBD2 (7 bases). There are 19 residues in the CDR3. Germline values: CDR1 LGHDT, CDR2 YNNKEL (reference sequence). With 1 base removed from V and 3 bases from J, the gap between germline ends came to 25 bases.

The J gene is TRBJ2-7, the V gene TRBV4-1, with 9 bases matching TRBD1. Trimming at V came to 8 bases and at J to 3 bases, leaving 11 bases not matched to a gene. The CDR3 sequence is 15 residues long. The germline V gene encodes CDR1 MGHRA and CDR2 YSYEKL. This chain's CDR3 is CASATTGTGFYEQYF. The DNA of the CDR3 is TGCGCCAGCGCTACCACCGGGACAGGGTTCTACGAGCAGTACTTC.

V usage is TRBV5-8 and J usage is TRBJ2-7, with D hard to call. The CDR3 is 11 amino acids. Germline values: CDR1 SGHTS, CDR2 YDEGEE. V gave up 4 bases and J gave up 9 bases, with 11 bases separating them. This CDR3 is CASSAAEGQYF. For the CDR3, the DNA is TGTGCCAGCAGCGCTGCGGAAGGGCAGTACTTC.